This T cell receptor (beta chain) was retrieved from a study of OX40 agonist ivuxolimab in advanced cancers. Study context: Patients were given ivuxolimab, an antibody that agonizes OX40 (CD134). Study-level points and caveats: With doses of 0.1 to 3.0 mg/kg, CD4+ and CD8+ blood T cells had undergone clonal expansion by week 6. CD8+ T cells showed, on average, more clonal expansion than CD4+ cells.

About this clone: Its antigen remains unknown.

Sequencing used immunoSEQ multiplex PCR; TCRdb keeps in-frame clones, though not all of them. The table has around 80,000 clones, approximately 89% seen once. Researchers took blood at baseline, on cycle 4 day 1, and on cycle 7 day 1. Per the germline V gene, CDR1 is LNHDA and CDR2 is SQIVND (reference sequence). Trimming shortened V by 7 bases and J by 7 bases, and 8 bases separated the two germline ends. The CDR3 is made up of 12 amino acids. This receptor was obtained from an adult with an advanced solid tumor such as melanoma, head and neck, liver or kidney cancer. The source was CD4+ or CD8+ T cells sorted from blood, collected in a trial of the OX40 agonist ivuxolimab. The chain is built from TRBV19 and TRBJ1-6; D is uncertain. The CDR3 spells CASKTENSPLHF. The CDR3 DNA reads TGTGCCAGTAAAACAGAGAATTCACCCCTCCACTTT.